These 18 T cell receptor beta chains came from one sample sequenced in a study of T-cell memory formation after mild COVID-19. MiXCR, run by TCRdb on the 5' RACE reads, gives a single entry per CDR3 protein. Among 580,000 or so distinct CDR3 sequences listed, roughly 17% were seen once. Sequenced sample: PBMCs or a T cell subset sorted from them (not recorded which). The receptors come from an adult woman who had mild COVID-19 (a few samples of this study predate the infection). Cell type and time point are not known.

This clonotype was found a few times. The V and J genes are TRBV29-1 and TRBJ1-1, with a tentative D call TRBD1 (6 bases). Germline V gene lookup returns CDR1 SQVTM and CDR2 ANQGSEA. With 6 bases removed from V and 1 base from J, the gap between germline ends came to 9 bases. This CDR3 has 12 residues. CDR3 sequence: CSVIQGNTEAFF. The CDR3 bases are TGCAGCGTCATACAGGGGAACACTGAAGCTTTCTTT.

This clonotype appeared a few times. The chain combines TRBV12-3 or TRBV12-4 with TRBJ1-1; no clear D gene. The CDR3 covers 14 residues. V shed 5 bases and J shed 0 bases, with 10 bases lying between them. The CDR3 DNA follows: TGTGCCAGCAGTCCACTATCATTGAACACTGAAGCTTTCTTT. Protein sequence: CASSPLSLNTEAFF.

This clonotype has a handful of counts. The V and J genes are TRBV7-9 and TRBJ1-1; 7 bases map to TRBD1. There are 15 residues in the CDR3. The V segment lost 5 bases and the J segment 4 bases; nucleotides outside the gene matches: 10. CDR1 and CDR2 from the germline V gene are SEHNR and FQNEAQ (reference sequence). For the CDR3, the DNA is TGTGCCAGCAGCGGAGAGGGACAGCCAGGCACTGAAGCTTTCTTT. Its translation is CASSGEGQPGTEAFF.

This clonotype was detected only a few times. This chain uses TRBV15 with TRBJ2-5, with D unclear. This CDR3 is 14 amino acids long. V shed 2 bases and J shed 5 bases, with 12 bases lying between them. Germline loops: CDR1 LNHNV, CDR2 YYDKDF (reference sequence). This chain's CDR3 is CATSRNLGGETQYF. In DNA, the CDR3 is TGTGCCACCAGCAGAAATCTAGGCGGTGAGACCCAGTACTTC.

The rearrangement links TRBV12-3 or TRBV12-4 to TRBJ2-3; the match to TRBD2 covers 7 bases. This CDR3 is built from 15 residues. J was trimmed by 5 bases and V by 6 bases; bases with no gene match: 11. CDR3 region: CASSLMGRGIDTQYF. DNA for the CDR3: TGTGCCAGCAGCCTGATGGGGCGGGGGATAGATACGCAGTATTTT.

J is TRBJ2-2 and V is TRBV19, with 9 bases aligning to TRBD2. CDR1 and CDR2 (germline): LNHDA, SQIVND (reference sequence). Germline trimming cut 5 bases from V and 3 bases from J; bases unmatched to any gene: 7. The CDR3 covers 16 residues. The CDR3 sequence is CASSPRLAGDTGELFF. The CDR3 DNA sequence: TGTGCCAGTAGTCCCCGATTAGCGGGAGACACCGGGGAGCTGTTTTTT.

This clonotype came up a few times. The chain couples TRBV5-1 to TRBJ1-2; D is possibly TRBD1 (5 bases). The V gene's germline CDR1 is SGHRS and CDR2 YFSETQ. This CDR3 is 13 amino acids long. The V end was cut by 4 bases, the J end by 4 bases, with 11 bases between. The CDR3 sequence: CASSQRDGYGYTF. In nucleotides, the CDR3 is TGCGCCAGCAGCCAAAGGGACGGCTATGGCTACACCTTC.

This clonotype was observed a handful of times. V usage is TRBV29-1 and J usage is TRBJ1-1, with 7 bases lining up with TRBD1. CDR1 is SQVTM and CDR2 is ANQGSEA in the germline V gene. The CDR3 consists of 14 residues. V trimming: 4 bases; J trimming: 2 bases; junction bases outside the gene matches: 7. CDR3 nucleotides: TGCAGCGTTGTTGTCGGGACAGTCAACACTGAAGCTTTCTTT. This sequence encodes CSVVVGTVNTEAFF.

The rearrangement uses TRBV12-3 or TRBV12-4 and TRBJ2-7; D not certain. V was cut by 3 bases and J by 2 bases, with 11 bases left in between. The CDR3 extends over 14 amino acids. The chain's CDR3 is CASSFGQLPYEQYF. DNA of the CDR3: TGTGCCAGCAGTTTCGGCCAGCTCCCCTACGAGCAGTACTTC.

The chain combines TRBV7-3 with TRBJ2-3; 9 bases line up with TRBD1. V shed 5 bases and J 4 bases; nucleotides not matched to a gene: 4. There are 14 residues in the CDR3. CDR1 SGHTA and CDR2 FQGTGA come from the germline V gene. Written as DNA, the CDR3 is TGTGCCAGCAGCCAAACAGGGGGCGCAGATACGCAGTATTTT. Its translation: CASSQTGGADTQYF.

This sequence joins TRBV6-2 or TRBV6-3 and TRBJ2-1; TRBD2 agrees at 13 bases. Germline assignment: CDR1 MNHEY and CDR2 SVGEGT. V lost 5 bases to trimming and J lost 8 bases; unmatched junction nucleotides: 6. This CDR3 has 15 residues. The CDR3 reads CASSPGLAGSYEQFF. For the CDR3, the DNA is TGTGCCAGCAGTCCGGGACTAGCGGGATCGTATGAGCAGTTCTTC.

In its sample, this clonotype was seen a few times. V usage is TRBV5-1 and J usage is TRBJ1-1; TRBD1 matches at 8 bases. Germline lookup yields CDR1 SGHRS and CDR2 YFSETQ. The CDR3 runs 15 residues. V gave up 2 bases and J gave up 1 base; unmatched junction bases: 4. CDR3 DNA: TGCGCCAGCAGCTTTGGGGACAGGCAGAACACTGAAGCTTTCTTT. It yields the protein CASSFGDRQNTEAFF.

The chain couples TRBV20-1 to TRBJ2-1, with 10 bases lining up with TRBD2. Germline V gene data show CDR1 as DFQATT and CDR2 as SNEGSKA (reference sequence). V was pared by 1 base and J by 5 bases, with 5 bases of the junction left unmatched. The CDR3 runs to 15 residues. CDR3 sequence: CSARAASGGHNEQFF. The CDR3, as DNA: TGCAGTGCTAGAGCTGCTAGCGGGGGCCACAATGAGCAGTTCTTC.

The gene calls are TRBV7-9 and TRBJ2-5; no definite D call. The V end was cut by 1 base, the J end by 3 bases, with 9 bases between. The CDR3 contains 14 residues. Germline CDR1 is SEHNR and CDR2 is FQNEAQ (reference sequence). This chain's CDR3 is CASSLGEFKETQYF. For the CDR3, the DNA is TGTGCCAGCAGCTTAGGAGAATTCAAAGAGACCCAGTACTTC.

This clonotype has only a few counts. The chain employs TRBV7-3 and TRBJ1-1; D is unresolved. The germline V and J ends were trimmed by 0 bases and 1 base, with 6 bases remaining between them. The CDR3 is 14 residues long. Per the germline V gene, CDR1 is SGHTA and CDR2 is FQGTGA. CDR3 region: CASSLTTQNTEAFF. The CDR3 DNA reads TGTGCCAGCAGCTTAACGACACAGAACACTGAAGCTTTCTTT.

The chain combines TRBV6-5 with TRBJ1-1, with 10 nucleotides matching TRBD1. Germline CDR1 is MNHEY and CDR2 is SVGAGI. Trimming at V came to 2 bases and at J to 10 bases, leaving 7 bases not matched to a gene. The CDR3 has 14 residues. CDR3 sequence reads: CASSYGTGVYGAFF. The CDR3, as DNA: TGTGCCAGCAGTTACGGGACAGGGGTTTACGGAGCTTTCTTT.

This clonotype has ten or more counts. The V and J genes are TRBV12-3 or TRBV12-4 and TRBJ1-5; unclear D gene. This CDR3 is built from 12 residues. V dropped 3 bases and J dropped 2 bases, with 2 bases sitting between them. The CDR3 protein is CASSFGNQPQHF. The CDR3 DNA follows: TGTGCCAGCAGTTTCGGCAATCAGCCCCAGCATTTT.

This chain uses TRBV6-6 with TRBJ1-1, with 12 bases identical to TRBD1. The length of the CDR3 is 16 residues. Trimming removed 5 bases from V and 1 base from J; junction bases left unmatched: 5. Germline loops: CDR1 MNHNY, CDR2 SVGAGI (reference sequence). The CDR3 loop is CASSGGQGAANTEAFF. The CDR3 bases are TGTGCCAGCAGTGGGGGACAGGGGGCTGCGAACACTGAAGCTTTCTTT.